The TCR beta chain described here comes from a study of blood T cell repertoires in COVID-19 (dated by TCRdb to 2019 to 2021). The study in broad terms: Samples covering the acute and convalescent phases of COVID-19 were provided by collaborators in the United States, Italy and Spain. Samples were obtained from the ongoing ImmuneRACE study (first 160 participants) and from over 1,000 subjects provided by 6 global collaborators. Subjects who had been exposed to COVID-19, were actively infected with it, or had recovered from it provided the deeply sampled blood TCRbeta repertoires that made up the dataset. Where available, HLA class I and class II types were taken from metadata supplied by the sample provider and were not determined by assay-based typing. The prospective study material was composed of cDNA or gDNA derived from T cells, B-cell-depleted T cells, or PBMCs. The repertoires were made available in a free public database intended to serve as a resource for research on the immune response to SARS-CoV-2. The sample metadata nearly always contained a de-identified subject ID, COVID-19 status, age in years and sex.

In the prospective study, participants were about 18 to 95 years old, resided in approximately 22 geographic areas of the United States, and were enrolled through a virtual design. In the prospective study, cohorts were assigned on the basis of participant-reported clinical history obtained from a screening survey and a study questionnaire. In the prospective study, mobile phlebotomists collected whole blood, serum and a nasopharyngeal or oropharyngeal swab from each participant. Over a 2-month period, participants in the prospective study had the option of providing additional blood draws and questionnaires. Prospective study blood samples were shipped either frozen or at room temperature before DNA extraction. A word on this clone: Its antigen target is currently unknown. The input lacks base qualities; no much larger clone sits a single base away.

From its cysteine to its phenylalanine, the CDR3 spans 18 amino acids. The read is trimmed to its CDR3 DNA, 54 bases read in frame from base 1. Taken from the germline V gene, the CDR1 and CDR2 loops are SGHTA and FQGNSA. Clipping removes 5 bases from V and 1 base from J, with 8 as the unmatched junction base count. General conclusions and limits of the study: Clinical and demographic metadata were provided uncurated, with the amount varying by source and participant.

TCRbeta CDR3 regions were amplified from genomic DNA using the immunoSEQ Assay, a bias-controlled multiplex PCR. In the paper's pipeline: The number of nucleated cells in each sample was estimated by amplification of reference gene primers within the assay. To quantify the absolute abundance of each unique TCRbeta CDR3 rearrangement, sequence reads were collapsed and filtered. For each sample, productive Simpson clonality was calculated as the square root of Simpson's diversity index across productive rearrangements. This immuneACCESS table, as held by TCRdb, lists in-frame sequences with V and J called but not all clones. Of the missing ones, under half trace to an unresolved V gene in checked studies; the others have no known cause. The DNA was the basis for D and trimming; V, J and clone size are from that table. The sample table lists around 230,000 clones, about nine tenths of them with a count of one. Together, the top ten hold 3.5% to 4.5% of the sample.

The sample taken for sequencing was PBMCs or T cells enriched from blood (not recorded which). The clonotype originates from a woman between 25 and 40 years old with acute COVID-19. The sequence is built from TRBV7-2 and TRBJ2-3; TRBD2 lines up with 14 middle nucleotides. The sequenced DNA is TGTGCCAGCAGCACCCGACTAGCGGGGGGGACAGGCACAGATACGCAGTATTTT. It translates to CASSTRLAGGTGTDTQYF.